Sequencing of this T cell receptor beta chain was carried out in a study of cytomegalovirus exposure and HLA in healthy donors. Study-wide results and limits: TCR beta V- and J-gene trimming was later associated with a missense DCLRE1C variant. Cytomegalovirus association was assigned to 150 to 200 TCR beta chains. Some highly shared sequence variants likely arose as a pipeline artifact.

Comments on this clone: The antigen is unknown.

The CDR3 consists of 15 residues. Per germline, CDR1 SNHLY and CDR2 FYNNEI. The ends were cut back, 1 base at V and 4 bases at J, with 11 bases in the middle. The PCR employed 60 Vbeta primers together with 13 Jbeta primers. Sequenced by immunoSEQ multiplex PCR; TCRdb stores in-frame clones only, minus some. The sample consists of about 200,000 clones, roughly four fifths of them appearing once. The V gene is TRBV2, the J gene TRBJ2-1, with D possibly being TRBD2 (5 bases). The TCR comes from a man aged 18 to 29 in good health and CMV-seronegative. The sequencing sample was made of PBMCs. The chain's CDR3 is CASSEGLLGYNEQFF. CDR3 nucleotides: TGTGCCAGCAGTGAAGGTCTACTAGGTTACAATGAGCAGTTCTTC.